The sequence of this T cell receptor (beta chain) was determined in a study of T cell repertoires in cytomegalovirus infection. Across the study: Researchers turned to recently identified HLA-C-restricted CMV epitopes as well as well-studied HLA-B-restricted ones.

The CDR3 runs 16 residues. Germline V gene sequence: CDR1 SGHTA, CDR2 FQGNSA. V was cut by 5 bases and J by 2 bases, with 17 bases left in between. Via MiXCR, TCRdb re-called the reads, giving one row per CDR3 protein. The sample has 570,000 or so distinct CDR3 sequences; 35% to 50% are singletons. About this clonotype itself: Its antigen is not known.

The V and J genes are TRBV7-2 and TRBJ2-3; unclear D gene. This receptor was obtained from a human donor in good health (CMV status not recorded). Some clones in this sample may be carry-over from other donors' samples. The starting material was cultured PBMCs, obtained from culture after CMV antigen stimulation. CDR3 residues: CASSPGRAWPTDTQYF. In DNA form, the CDR3 reads TGTGCCAGCAGCCCCGGAAGGGCCTGGCCCACAGATACGCAGTATTTT.